The 30 T cell receptor beta chains below all came from one sample that was sequenced in a study of blood T cell repertoires in COVID-19. The table came from immunoSEQ multiplex PCR; TCRdb's copy has only in-frame clones and leaves some out. This sample yields over 250,000 clones, of which 89% are seen a single time; around 13% belongs to the top ten. Sequencing was carried out using peripheral blood. Receptor source: a woman in her fifties or sixties with acute or convalescent COVID-19.

The chain couples TRBV28 to TRBJ1-4, with TRBD1 matching over 10 bases. The CDR3 length is 14 residues. The V and J ends lost 10 bases and 6 bases, in that order; junction bases with no gene match: 8. CDR1 is MDHEN, CDR2 SYDVKM, per germline. The CDR3 nucleotides are TGTGCCACCTGGGGACAGGGGCTAGATGAAAAACTGTTTTTT. Translation gives CATWGQGLDEKLFF.

The V gene is TRBV19, the J gene TRBJ2-1; 12 nucleotides align to TRBD1. CDR3 length: 15 amino acids. Germline V gene sequence: CDR1 LNHDA, CDR2 SQIVND (reference sequence). V dropped 3 bases and J dropped 5; count of bases not matched to a gene: 2. The CDR3 nucleotides are TGTGCCAGTAGTATCGGGACAGGGGGCAACAATGAGCAGTTCTTC. It encodes CASSIGTGGNNEQFF. Looking up the rest from reference TRBV19 and TRBJ2-1 gives the full variable domain: DGGITQSPKYLFRKEGQNVTLSCEQNLNHDAMYWYRQDPGQGLRLIYYSQIVNDFQKGDIAEGYSVSREKKESFPLTVTSAQKNPTAFYLCASSIGTGGNNEQFFGPGTRLTVL.

This chain joins TRBV6-6 and TRBJ1-1; no definite D call. Trimming left V 5 bases short and J 10 bases short, with 8 bases between. CDR3 size: 10 residues. Looked up from germline, CDR1 is MNHNY and CDR2 is SVGAGI (reference sequence). The CDR3 coding sequence is TGTGCCAGCAGTGCAGAGGGAGCTTTCTTT. This gives the protein CASSAEGAFF.

V is TRBV2 and J is TRBJ2-5, with 10 nucleotides matching TRBD2. The germline V gene encodes CDR1 SNHLY and CDR2 FYNNEI. V shed 3 bases and J 2 bases; nucleotides not matched to a gene: 6. There are 16 residues in the CDR3. The CDR3 DNA sequence: TGTGCCAGCAGTGATGGGCAGCGGGGGGGACAAGAGACCCAGTACTTC. Encoded protein: CASSDGQRGGQETQYF.

V is TRBV28 and J is TRBJ1-5; 9 bases are a match to TRBD1. The CDR3 length is 15 residues. Unmatched junction bases numbered 4, after V lost 3 bases and J lost 4 bases. CDR1 and CDR2 from the germline V gene are MDHEN and SYDVKM. CDR3 coding DNA: TGTGCCAGCAGTTTGCCCGGACAGGGGAATCAGCCCCAGCATTTT. Amino acid sequence: CASSLPGQGNQPQHF.

The chain carries TRBV6-2 or TRBV6-3 and TRBJ1-5; D is possibly TRBD1 (6 bases). The CDR3 spans 15 residues. Trimming pared 6 bases from V and 3 bases from J, leaving 15 bases between. CDR1 and CDR2 (germline): MNHEY, SVGEGT. The CDR3 bases are TGTGCCAGCAGCCGCCGACAGGTGGACAATCAGCCCCAGCATTTT. This translates into CASSRRQVDNQPQHF.

This chain connects TRBV11-2 to TRBJ2-7; TRBD2 is a possible D gene (6 bases). The V gene's germline CDR1 is SGHAT and CDR2 FQNNGV. CDR3 length: 15 residues. V shed 5 bases and J shed 5 bases, with 19 bases lying between them. The CDR3 loop is CASSARRGSVHEQYF. CDR3 nucleotides: TGTGCCAGCAGCGCGCGCCGGGGGAGCGTCCACGAGCAGTACTTC.

The chain recombines TRBV4-3 with TRBJ1-1; 10 bases fit TRBD1. This CDR3 spans 16 amino acids. J lost 4 bases, V lost 0 bases, and 5 bases had no gene match. Per germline, CDR1 LGHNA and CDR2 YSLEER. The CDR3 reads CASSQDTTGGVTEAFF. DNA of the CDR3: TGCGCCAGCAGCCAAGACACGACAGGGGGCGTCACTGAAGCTTTCTTT.

The J gene is TRBJ2-1, the V gene TRBV6-2 or TRBV6-3; 12 nucleotides agree with TRBD2. Germline loops: CDR1 MNHEY, CDR2 SVGEGT. CDR3 size: 16 residues. The trim removed 2 bases at V and 6 bases at J, leaving 5 bases unmatched. The CDR3 bases are TGTGCCAGCAGTTACGGAACTAGCGGGGGGATCAATGAGCAGTTCTTC. Its protein product is CASSYGTSGGINEQFF.

This chain uses TRBV11-3 with TRBJ2-2, with 13 bases identical to TRBD2. The junction had 10 bases not matched to a gene; V was cut back by 5 bases and J by 7 bases. CDR1 and CDR2 (germline): SGHNT, YENEEA. The CDR3 covers 17 residues. The CDR3, as DNA: TGTGCCAGCAGCACCACTAGCGGGGGGGCCCCCAACGGGGAGCTGTTTTTT. Protein: CASSTTSGGAPNGELFF.

The chain recombines TRBV4-1 with TRBJ1-4; TRBD1 aligns across 11 bases. Per germline, CDR1 MGHRA and CDR2 YSYEKL. V shed 8 bases, J shed 8 bases, and the junction held 4 bases outside the gene matches. The CDR3 spans 13 residues. CDR3 region: CASVRDRGEKLFF. The CDR3 DNA sequence: TGCGCCAGCGTCCGGGACAGGGGGGAAAAACTGTTTTTT.

The chain links TRBV10-3 to TRBJ1-1; TRBD1 might be the D (5 bases). The germline CDR1 and CDR2 sequences are ENHRY and SYGVKD. The CDR3 has 15 residues. Trimming cost V 2 bases and J 4 bases, with 14 bases left between them. CDR3 DNA sequence: TGTGCCATCAGTGAGAATGTTCGGGGGAGCACTGAAGCTTTCTTT. Its translation is CAISENVRGSTEAFF.

The V and J genes are TRBV4-1 and TRBJ1-2; the D gene is possibly TRBD1 (5 bases). Trimming cost V 2 bases and J 3 bases, with 13 bases left between them. This CDR3 spans 15 amino acids. CDR1 and CDR2 from the germline V gene are MGHRA and YSYEKL. CDR3 residues: CASSQTQGSDYGYTF. CDR3 sequence (DNA): TGCGCCAGCAGCCAAACTCAGGGATCCGACTATGGCTACACCTTC.

Comment on this clone: The sample has other DNA sequences that encode this CDR3 too. The V and J genes are TRBV18 and TRBJ1-1; weak D call: TRBD1 (6 bases). The CDR3 is 15 amino acids. Germline CDR1 and CDR2: KGHSH and LQKENI. V gave up 2 bases and J gave up 1 base, with 11 bases separating them. The CDR3 DNA is TGTGCCAGCTCACCAATACAGGGCCAGAACACTGAAGCTTTCTTT. As protein: CASSPIQGQNTEAFF.

The chain links TRBV21-1 to TRBJ1-4. TRBV21-1 is a pseudogene segment. The CDR3 is 16 residues long. CDR3 sequence: CASSKARGPGGEKLFF. For the CDR3, the DNA is TGTGCCAGCAGCAAAGCGCGGGGACCCGGGGGGGAAAAACTGTTTTTT.

This clone has only one observation. The CDR3 spells CASSSSSAITDTQYF. CDR3 nucleotide sequence: TGTGCCAGCAGTTCCTCTAGCGCGATCACAGATACGCAGTATTTT. The chain carries TRBV27 and TRBJ2-3, with D maybe TRBD2 (6 bases). Trimming removed 4 bases at V and 2 bases at J, with 13 bases between. Germline V gene lookup returns CDR1 MNHEY and CDR2 SMNVEV (reference sequence). The CDR3 runs 15 residues.

This chain connects TRBV3-1 (or the pseudogene TRBV3-2) to TRBJ1-2; TRBD1 matches at 8 bases. This CDR3 has 18 amino acids. CDR1 and CDR2 (germline): LGHDT, YNNKEL (reference sequence). V lost 1 base and J lost 5; bases outside the gene matches: 15. CDR3 DNA: TGTGCCAGCAGCCAAGGTGTGGGGGACAGGTTTTACAAGTATGGCTACACCTTC. The encoded protein is CASSQGVGDRFYKYGYTF.

This chain joins TRBV11-1 and TRBJ2-5, with TRBD2 matching over 8 bases. This CDR3 has 15 residues. Trimming took 5 bases from V and 5 from J; bases not matched to a gene: 10. Germline lookup yields CDR1 SGHAT and CDR2 FQDESV (reference sequence). CDR3 protein: CASSTREGLVETQYF. Here the CDR3 DNA reads TGTGCCAGCAGCACCCGGGAGGGGTTGGTGGAGACCCAGTACTTC.

This clone has a single count. The J gene is TRBJ1-6, the V gene TRBV28, with no clear D. The V end was cut by 1 base, the J end by 7 bases, with 5 bases between. Per germline, CDR1 MDHEN and CDR2 SYDVKM. The CDR3 sequence is 13 residues long. CDR3 sequence (DNA): TGTGCCAGCAGTTTATCGGGAAATTCACCCCTCCACTTT. This translates into CASSLSGNSPLHF.

The V gene is TRBV9, the J gene TRBJ2-5, with 9 positions matching TRBD2. CDR1 SGDLS and CDR2 YYNGEE come from the germline V gene. J gave up 5 bases and V 0 bases, and 5 bases lay outside the gene matches. The CDR3 is 15 amino acids. The chain's CDR3 is CASSVVSSGIETQYF. In nucleotides, the CDR3 is TGTGCCAGCAGCGTAGTATCTAGCGGGATTGAGACCCAGTACTTC.

The rearrangement uses TRBV18 and TRBJ1-6; TRBD1 aligns across 8 bases. Germline V gene lookup returns CDR1 KGHSH and CDR2 LQKENI. V trimming: 10 bases; J trimming: 2 bases; junction bases outside the gene matches: 7. The CDR3 covers 15 residues. As DNA, the CDR3 is TGTGCCACCAGGACAGGGATCACCTATAATTCACCCCTCCACTTT. The encoded protein is CATRTGITYNSPLHF.

This chain uses TRBV21-1 with TRBJ1-6. TRBV21-1 is reported as a pseudogene. CDR3 length: 13 residues. This chain's CDR3 is CASSKEAGSPLHF. DNA of the CDR3: TGTGCCAGCAGCAAAGAGGCGGGGTCACCCCTCCACTTT.

This rearrangement joins TRBV5-1 to TRBJ1-1; 9 bases map to TRBD1. V shed 0 bases, J shed 3 bases, and the junction held 3 bases outside the gene matches. The CDR3 contains 15 residues. Germline-derived CDR1 and CDR2 are SGHRS and YFSETQ. In nucleotides, the CDR3 is TGCGCCAGCAGCTTGGCCGGGACAGGGTACACTGAAGCTTTCTTT. It translates to CASSLAGTGYTEAFF.

V and J are TRBV5-1 and TRBJ1-2; D might be TRBD1 (5 bases). Trimming left V 3 bases short and J 5 bases short, with 14 bases between. The CDR3 consists of 14 residues. Germline-derived CDR1 and CDR2 are SGHRS and YFSETQ. CDR3 nucleotides: TGCGCCAGCAGCTCGTTGGGGCCCGATTATGGCTACACCTTC. It specifies CASSSLGPDYGYTF.

The chain is built from TRBV7-9 and TRBJ2-5; 9 bases map to TRBD2. Trimming at V came to 4 bases and at J to 6 bases, leaving 15 bases not matched to a gene. The CDR3 is 17 amino acids. CDR1 and CDR2 from the germline V gene are SEHNR and FQNEAQ (reference sequence). CDR3 sequence reads: CASSSEESGGTRKTQYF. The CDR3 DNA is TGTGCCAGCAGCTCAGAGGAAAGCGGGGGGACTCGGAAGACCCAGTACTTC.

This chain uses TRBV4-1 with TRBJ2-5; perhaps TRBD1 as D (5 bases). This CDR3 is built from 13 residues. The germline gives CDR1 MGHRA, CDR2 YSYEKL. V was clipped by 3 bases and J by 4 bases, with 9 bases between them. The CDR3 here is CASSQGRGETQYF. DNA of the CDR3: TGCGCCAGCAGCCAGGGGCGCGGAGAGACCCAGTACTTC.

The chain uses TRBV6-6 and TRBJ1-1; maybe TRBD1 (5 bases). This CDR3 is built from 16 residues. The V end lost 2 bases, the J end lost 1 base, and 14 bases lay between the germline ends. Germline CDR1 reads MNHNY; CDR2 reads SVGAGI (reference sequence). The CDR3 here is CASSYGGGAPNTEAFF. For the CDR3, the DNA is TGTGCCAGCAGTTACGGGGGAGGGGCGCCGAACACTGAAGCTTTCTTT.

The chain links TRBV19 to TRBJ2-5; no clear D gene. This CDR3 region has 13 residues. Germline-derived CDR1 and CDR2 are LNHDA and SQIVND (reference sequence). V dropped 3 bases and J dropped 4 bases, with 9 bases sitting between them. Written as DNA, the CDR3 is TGTGCCAGTAGTATTGGGCAGACAGAGACCCAGTACTTC. It is translated as CASSIGQTETQYF.

This chain connects TRBV5-1 to TRBJ2-7, with D perhaps TRBD1 (6 bases). Per the germline V gene, CDR1 is SGHRS and CDR2 is YFSETQ. The ends were cut back, 0 bases at V and 2 bases at J, with 12 bases in the middle. The CDR3 has 15 amino acids. The CDR3 bases are TGCGCCAGCAGCTTGGCCTTGGACAGTACCTACGAGCAGTACTTC. Translating it yields CASSLALDSTYEQYF.

The chain is built from TRBV28 and TRBJ1-2; the D is unclear. Trimming removed 2 bases at V and 6 bases at J, with 13 bases between. The CDR3 loop spans 14 amino acids. CDR1 is MDHEN, CDR2 SYDVKM, per germline. CDR3 nucleotide sequence: TGTGCCAGCAGTTTAGATGTCAGTCTCCATGGCTACACCTTC. Translation: CASSLDVSLHGYTF.